What follows are 22 T cell receptor beta chains derived from one specimen sequenced in a study of cytotoxic CD8 clonotypes in ibrutinib-treated CLL. Sequencing used immunoSEQ multiplex PCR; TCRdb keeps in-frame clones, though not all of them. The repertoire holds more than 85,000 clones, with about 78% as singletons. The source material was PBMCs, sampled after 12 months of ibrutinib treatment. These receptors came from a human donor with chronic lymphocytic leukemia.

V gene TRBV29-1 combines with J gene TRBJ1-5; TRBD1 might be the D (5 bases). V dropped 6 bases and J dropped 2 bases, with 14 bases sitting between them. Germline V CDR1 and CDR2: SQVTM, ANQGSEA. The CDR3 is made up of 14 amino acids. CDR3 coding DNA: TGCAGCGTCTCCGGGGGTTCCGGCAATCAGCCCCAGCATTTT. It codes for CSVSGGSGNQPQHF.

This rearrangement joins TRBV19 to TRBJ1-6; TRBD1 is a possible D gene (6 bases). Germline loops: CDR1 LNHDA, CDR2 SQIVND (reference sequence). Trimming removed 4 bases at V and 5 bases at J, with 12 bases between. There are 15 residues in the CDR3. In DNA form, the CDR3 reads TGTGCCAGTAGTACTAAACAGGGCCATAATTCACCCCTCCACTTT. It codes for CASSTKQGHNSPLHF.

CDR3 amino acids: CASRRPPRVPNNSPLHF. For the CDR3, the DNA is TGTGCCAGCAGGCGACCCCCTAGGGTTCCGAATAATTCACCCCTCCACTTT. This sequence joins TRBV11-2 and TRBJ1-6; unclear D gene. The V gene lost 6 bases and the J gene lost 5 bases, with 20 bases spanning the gap. This CDR3 contains 17 residues. The germline V gene encodes CDR1 SGHAT and CDR2 FQNNGV.

V gene TRBV18 combines with J gene TRBJ1-5; D gene ambiguous. The V end lost 5 bases, the J end lost 7 bases, and 12 bases lay between the germline ends. Germline values: CDR1 KGHSH, CDR2 LQKENI. The CDR3 loop spans 13 amino acids. Here the CDR3 reads CASSGGEGQPQHF. In nucleotides, the CDR3 is TGTGCCAGCTCAGGTGGCGAGGGACAGCCCCAGCATTTT.

This clone was seen only a few times. The gene calls are TRBV14 and TRBJ1-6; possible D gene TRBD1, 5 bases. The CDR3 covers 12 residues. The germline V gene encodes CDR1 SGHDN and CDR2 FVKESK. Trimming pared 0 bases from V and 19 bases from J, leaving 13 bases between. The CDR3 bases are TGTGCCAGCAGCCAAGAAAAGGGACTGATGCACTTT. Residues: CASSQEKGLMHF.

The chain has TRBV28 and TRBJ2-7; 8 nucleotides agree with TRBD1. V lost 4 bases and J lost 2; bases outside the gene matches: 4. The CDR3 is made up of 14 amino acids. Germline lookup yields CDR1 MDHEN and CDR2 SYDVKM. The CDR3 is CASSSGDRPYEQYF. The CDR3 DNA reads TGTGCCAGCAGTTCCGGGGACAGGCCCTACGAGCAGTACTTC.

This clone has more than one count but fewer than ten. The V and J genes are TRBV5-4 and TRBJ2-7; a possible D gene is TRBD1 (5 bases). The germline CDR1 and CDR2 sequences are SGHNT and YYREEE (reference sequence). This CDR3 has 16 amino acids. V gave up 0 bases and J gave up 3 bases, with 16 bases separating them. This CDR3 is CASSLDGRGSFYEQYF. The CDR3 DNA sequence: TGTGCCAGCAGCTTGGACGGTAGGGGCAGCTTCTACGAGCAGTACTTC.

This rearrangement joins TRBV4-3 to TRBJ1-1, with 10 bases matching TRBD1. Germline lookup yields CDR1 LGHNA and CDR2 YSLEER. Unmatched junction bases numbered 3, after V lost 0 bases and J lost 5 bases. This CDR3 is 15 amino acids long. In nucleotides, the CDR3 is TGCGCCAGCAGCCAAGACAGGACAGGGGGGACTGAAGCTTTCTTT. As protein: CASSQDRTGGTEAFF.

In its sample, this clone was seen once. This chain uses TRBV4-3 with TRBJ2-3; 11 bases agree with TRBD2. This CDR3 spans 18 amino acids. J was trimmed by 2 bases and V by 4 bases; bases with no gene match: 11. CDR1 is LGHNA, CDR2 YSLEER, per germline. The CDR3 region is CASSLQWGTSGLTDTQYF. The CDR3 nucleotides are TGCGCCAGCAGCCTCCAATGGGGGACTAGCGGCCTCACAGATACGCAGTATTTT.

The V gene is TRBV5-1, the J gene TRBJ2-7; 8 bases align to TRBD2. The CDR3 loop spans 14 amino acids. The ends lost 4 bases at V and 3 bases at J; junction bases unmatched: 6. The germline V gene encodes CDR1 SGHRS and CDR2 YFSETQ. CDR3: CASSLGTSYYEQYF. In nucleotides, the CDR3 is TGCGCCAGCAGCCTCGGGACTAGTTACTACGAGCAGTACTTC.

The table lists this clone with a count of one. The chain recombines TRBV6-6 with TRBJ2-7; 10 positions agree with TRBD1. The CDR3 contains 14 residues. J gave up 1 base and V 4 bases, and 1 base lay outside the gene matches. CDR1 is MNHNY and CDR2 is SVGAGI in the germline V gene (reference sequence). The CDR3 protein is CASSWDRGSYEQYF. CDR3 DNA sequence: TGTGCCAGCAGTTGGGACAGGGGATCCTACGAGCAGTACTTC.

The chain uses TRBV19 and TRBJ1-5, with TRBD1 as a possible D gene (6 bases). The CDR3 runs 14 residues. V gave up 3 bases and J gave up 4 bases, with 10 bases separating them. Germline assignment: CDR1 LNHDA and CDR2 SQIVND (reference sequence). Here the CDR3 reads CASSIRTENQPQHF. DNA of the CDR3: TGTGCCAGTAGTATCCGGACAGAAAATCAGCCCCAGCATTTT. The full variable domain, completed using reference TRBV19 and TRBJ1-5, is DGGITQSPKYLFRKEGQNVTLSCEQNLNHDAMYWYRQDPGQGLRLIYYSQIVNDFQKGDIAEGYSVSREKKESFPLTVTSAQKNPTAFYLCASSIRTENQPQHFGDGTRLSIL.

The genes are TRBV5-1 and TRBJ1-1; 8 bases match TRBD1. The CDR3 loop spans 16 amino acids. Germline V gene lookup returns CDR1 SGHRS and CDR2 YFSETQ. J gave up 4 bases and V 3 bases, and 11 bases lay outside the gene matches. The chain's CDR3 is CASSYAGGKGVTEAFF. For the CDR3, the DNA is TGCGCCAGCAGCTACGCAGGGGGCAAGGGGGTCACTGAAGCTTTCTTT. Looking up the rest from reference TRBV5-1 and TRBJ1-1 gives the full variable domain: KAGVTQTPRYLIKTRGQQVTLSCSPISGHRSVSWYQQTPGQGLQFLFEYFSETQRNKGNFPGRFSGRQFSNSRSEMNVSTLELGDSALYLCASSYAGGKGVTEAFFGQGTRLTVV.

This clone was detected only once. This sample includes further DNA sequences coding for the same CDR3. J is TRBJ1-2 and V is TRBV6-5; D unclear. Trimming pared 0 bases from V and 7 bases from J, leaving 6 bases between. In germline, CDR1 is MNHEY, CDR2 SVGAGI. The CDR3 is 12 amino acids. The CDR3 sequence is CASSYSGGGYTF. DNA for the CDR3: TGTGCCAGCAGTTACTCAGGAGGTGGCTACACCTTC.

This clone is a singleton in its sample. V is TRBV2 and J is TRBJ1-5; a weak D match, TRBD1 (5 bases). Germline V lookup: CDR1 SNHLY, CDR2 FYNNEI. Between the trimmed V and J ends, which lost 5 bases and 3 bases, there was a span of 8 bases. The CDR3 sequence is 13 residues long. DNA of the CDR3: TGTGCCAGCAGTTCAGGGACCAATCAGCCCCAGCATTTT. Its protein product is CASSSGTNQPQHF.

This clone was seen only a few times. The genes are TRBV6-5 and TRBJ1-2; TRBD1 is a possible D gene (5 bases). V was pared by 1 base and J by 4 bases, with 7 bases between. This CDR3 comprises 13 residues. Germline CDR1 is MNHEY and CDR2 is SVGAGI. As DNA, the CDR3 is TGTGCCAGCAGTTACTGGCAGGGCTATGGCTACACCTTC. Translated, it gives CASSYWQGYGYTF.

The chain is built from TRBV6-1 and TRBJ1-5; maybe TRBD1 (6 bases). Germline assignment: CDR1 MNHNS and CDR2 SASEGT. The CDR3 contains 15 residues. V was cut by 5 bases and J by 0 bases, with 11 bases left in between. This CDR3 reads CASSPQGISNQPQHF. CDR3 DNA sequence: TGTGCCAGCAGTCCCCAGGGGATTAGCAATCAGCCCCAGCATTTT.

This clone was observed a few times. The gene calls are TRBV10-3 and TRBJ1-1; D remains ambiguous. The length of the CDR3 is 13 residues. V lost 4 bases, J lost 3 bases, and 9 bases lay in between. From germline, CDR1 is ENHRY and CDR2 SYGVKD. The CDR3 DNA reads as TGTGCCATCAGTGTGGGTAGCGACACTGAAGCTTTCTTT. It yields the protein CAISVGSDTEAFF.

This clone came up a few times. The junction and the germline gene differ at one end; a read error may be behind it. The chain joins TRBV7-7 to TRBJ1-4; TRBD1 agrees at 7 bases. The CDR3 is 15 residues long. Per the germline V gene, CDR1 is SSHAT and CDR2 is FNYEAQ (reference sequence). The CDR3, as DNA: TGTGCTAGCAGTTCGGACAGGCGGATTAATGAAAAACTGTTTTTT. This codes for CASSSDRRINEKLFF.

The rearrangement uses TRBV4-3 and TRBJ2-7, with D possibly being TRBD2 (6 bases). Germline values: CDR1 LGHNA, CDR2 YSLEER. Trimming shortened V by 4 bases and J by 6 bases, and 16 bases separated the two germline ends. CDR3 length: 14 residues. CDR3 sequence (DNA): TGCGCCAGCAGCCTTTCGGTTGGGACTGCCGAGCAGTACTTC. It codes for CASSLSVGTAEQYF.

V usage is TRBV5-1 and J usage is TRBJ1-1, with a tentative D call TRBD1 (6 bases). Per the germline V gene, CDR1 is SGHRS and CDR2 is YFSETQ. The V gene lost 3 bases and the J gene lost 5 bases, with 23 bases spanning the gap. This CDR3 has 17 amino acids. The CDR3 loop is CASSSRVLQGSNTEAFF. The CDR3 DNA sequence: TGCGCCAGCAGCTCCCGGGTGCTACAGGGTTCGAATACTGAAGCTTTCTTT.

The CDR3 DNA is TGTGCCAGCAGTGAATTTGGGGGATCCTACGAGCAGTACTTC. It yields the protein CASSEFGGSYEQYF. This rearrangement joins TRBV25-1 to TRBJ2-7; D is possibly TRBD1 or TRBD2 (5 bases each). The V gene's germline CDR1 is MGHDK and CDR2 SYGVNS. The CDR3 has 14 amino acids. Trimming stripped 1 base from V and 1 base from J, with 8 bases between.